These 28 T cell receptor beta chains came from one sample sequenced in a study of human T cells and chemical hapten exposure. Time point described: pre-sensitization, week 0. Treatment in this sample: therapeutic diphenylcyclopropenone sensitization with weekly scalp DPC. From the RACE reads, TCRdb called clonotypes with MiXCR, one entry per CDR3 protein. The sample has roughly 120,000 distinct CDR3 sequences; 13% are singletons. This sample comprised whole blood, obtained in connection with sensitization to the hapten diphenylcyclopropenone (DPC). The receptor source for this set is a woman younger than 35 with alopecia areata. Some clones in this sample may be carry-over from other donors' samples.

This clonotype has a single count. The junction does not match germline at one end; this may be a read error. The rearrangement uses TRBV5-4 and TRBJ1-2, with TRBD1 matching 10 bases. The CDR3 runs 15 residues. CDR1 SGHNT and CDR2 YYREEE come from the germline V gene (reference sequence). DNA for the CDR3: TGTACCAGCAGCTTGGTGGGACAGGGGCCCTATGGCTACACCTTC. Protein: CTSSLVGQGPYGYTF.

This clonotype was counted only a few times. CDR3 residues: CASSWDRAEKLFF. CDR3 nucleotides: TGTGCCAGCAGTTGGGACAGGGCAGAAAAACTGTTTTTT. The chain joins TRBV27 to TRBJ1-4; 9 nucleotides line up with TRBD1. The germline V gene has CDR1 MNHEY and CDR2 SMNVEV (reference sequence). Unmatched junction bases numbered 2, after V lost 4 bases and J lost 8 bases. The CDR3 contains 13 residues.

This clonotype showed up many times. The chain combines TRBV6-2 or TRBV6-3 with TRBJ1-5; D unclear. This CDR3 region has 13 residues. Germline-derived CDR1 and CDR2 are MNHEY and SVGEGT. The V and J ends lost 2 bases and 3 bases respectively, with 5 bases between them. The CDR3, as DNA: TGTGCCAGCAGTTACGGTGACAATCAGCCCCAGCATTTT. It codes for CASSYGDNQPQHF.

This clonotype was seen a handful of times. The V and J genes are TRBV20-1 and TRBJ2-7; possibly TRBD1 for D (6 bases). CDR3 length: 14 residues. Germline V gene lookup returns CDR1 DFQATT and CDR2 SNEGSKA (reference sequence). The ends were cut back, 0 bases at V and 7 bases at J, with 16 bases in the middle. CDR3 nucleotides: TGCAGTGCTAGAGATCGAAGCAGGGGATTAGAGCAGTACTTC. Residues: CSARDRSRGLEQYF.

This clonotype was seen at least ten times. This chain connects TRBV10-2 to TRBJ2-1; 13 bases line up with TRBD2. The germline V gene encodes CDR1 WSHSY and CDR2 SAAADI. The CDR3 has 16 residues. J lost 7 bases, V lost 10 bases, and 13 bases had no gene match. The DNA of the CDR3 is TGCGCCACCTCCGGGACTAGCGGGGTCGGCTTGAATGAGCAGTTCTTC. Translating it yields CATSGTSGVGLNEQFF.

The chain uses TRBV29-1 and TRBJ2-5; tentative D call: TRBD2 (5 bases). From germline, CDR1 is SQVTM and CDR2 ANQGSEA. This CDR3 is 14 amino acids long. V dropped 7 bases and J dropped 1 base, with 16 bases sitting between them. The CDR3 reads CSASSRGTQETQYF. The CDR3 DNA is TGCAGCGCCAGCAGTCGGGGAACCCAAGAGACCCAGTACTTC.

A remark on this clonotype: This may arise from a read error, as a much more abundant clone is one base away. The V gene is TRBV7-9, the J gene TRBJ1-1; no clear D gene. Trimming removed 4 bases at V and 1 base at J, with 4 bases between. Germline V CDR1 and CDR2: SEHNR, FQNEAQ (reference sequence). There are 12 residues in the CDR3. The DNA of the CDR3 is TGTGCCAGCAGCTGGGGGAACACTGAAGCTTTCTTT. Its protein product is CASSWGNTEAFF.

V gene TRBV30 combines with J gene TRBJ2-6, with D tentatively TRBD1 (5 bases). CDR3 size: 14 residues. Germline V CDR1 and CDR2: GTSNPN, SVGIG (reference sequence). Trimming shortened V by 0 bases and J by 4 bases, and 7 bases separated the two germline ends. CDR3: CAWSVGAGANVLTF. Here the CDR3 DNA reads TGTGCCTGGAGTGTAGGGGCCGGGGCCAACGTCCTGACTTTC.

This clonotype has a handful of counts. J is TRBJ2-1 and V is TRBV9, with D possibly matching TRBD1 (5 bases). Germline CDR1 and CDR2: SGDLS and YYNGEE. V lost 1 base and J lost 7, with 12 bases in between. The CDR3 has 14 residues. CDR3 sequence reads: CASSVYPRVNEQFF. As DNA, the CDR3 is TGTGCCAGCAGCGTATACCCCAGGGTTAATGAGCAGTTCTTC.

This clonotype was found many times. The CDR3 spells CSALNGRAYEQYF. CDR3 in DNA: TGCAGTGCCCTAAACGGGAGGGCCTACGAGCAGTACTTC. The chain combines TRBV20-1 with TRBJ2-7, with 8 nucleotides matching TRBD2. V was pared by 6 bases and J by 2 bases, with 6 bases of the junction left unmatched. This CDR3 region has 13 residues. Germline CDR1 DFQATT, CDR2 SNEGSKA (reference sequence).

This clonotype was detected many times. The chain has TRBV29-1 and TRBJ2-1; D gene uncertain. The ends were cut back, 4 bases at V and 10 bases at J, with 14 bases in the middle. Germline CDR1 is SQVTM and CDR2 is ANQGSEA. CDR3 size: 12 residues. Here the CDR3 DNA reads TGCAGCGTTGTGGGTGGTCCGTGGGAGCAGTTCTTC. Translated, it gives CSVVGGPWEQFF.

There are a few counts of this clonotype. The chain carries TRBV12-3 or TRBV12-4 and TRBJ1-2; weak D call: TRBD1 (5 bases). The V end lost 5 bases, the J end lost 2 bases, and 9 bases lay between the germline ends. The length of the CDR3 is 13 residues. Here the CDR3 reads CASSMTANYGYTF. The CDR3 DNA is TGTGCCAGCAGTATGACAGCAAACTATGGCTACACCTTC.

This clonotype was counted many times. The CDR3 DNA reads TGTGCCAGCAGTTTGGAGGGGACAGGGCGGTTCGATGGCTACACCTTC. Translation gives CASSLEGTGRFDGYTF. V usage is TRBV27 and J usage is TRBJ1-2, with 9 bases that match TRBD1. V trimming: 3 bases; J trimming: 6 bases; junction bases outside the gene matches: 11. From germline, CDR1 is MNHEY and CDR2 SMNVEV (reference sequence). The CDR3 is 16 amino acids.

This clonotype occurred a few times. The chain combines TRBV7-9 with TRBJ1-1; TRBD1 might be the D (6 bases). Trimming stripped 6 bases from V and 2 bases from J, with 10 bases between. Looked up from germline, CDR1 is SEHNR and CDR2 is FQNEAQ (reference sequence). The CDR3 has 13 amino acids. The CDR3 nucleotides are TGTGCCAGCAGGGCCGGGGGCAACACTGAAGCTTTCTTT. The encoded protein is CASRAGGNTEAFF.

This clonotype was detected many times. This sequence joins TRBV7-8 and TRBJ1-1, with D maybe TRBD1 (5 bases). The germline V gene has CDR1 SGHVS and CDR2 FQNEAQ. Trimming left V 4 bases short and J 2 bases short, with 14 bases between. This CDR3 comprises 15 residues. The CDR3, as DNA: TGTGCCAGCAGCTCCCGTCCAGGGATAAACACTGAAGCTTTCTTT. Translation gives CASSSRPGINTEAFF.

The V and J genes are TRBV29-1 and TRBJ2-2, with TRBD2 matching over 8 bases. Trimming at V came to 1 base and at J to 4 bases, leaving 5 bases not matched to a gene. Germline assignment: CDR1 SQVTM and CDR2 ANQGSEA. This CDR3 comprises 15 residues. CDR3 nucleotide sequence: TGCAGCGTTGAAGTAAACCTAGCGGGCACCGGGGAGCTGTTTTTT. Amino acid sequence: CSVEVNLAGTGELFF.

The V call is TRBV20-1, the J call TRBJ1-5; 7 bases match TRBD1. The V and J ends lost 5 bases and 0 bases, in that order; junction bases with no gene match: 4. This CDR3 is 14 amino acids long. CDR1 is DFQATT, CDR2 SNEGSKA, per germline (reference sequence). CDR3 in DNA: TGCAGTGCTGGGACAGCCCTTAGCAATCAGCCCCAGCATTTT. Its translation is CSAGTALSNQPQHF.

This clonotype was observed a handful of times. V usage is TRBV6-1 and J usage is TRBJ1-2; 8 positions agree with TRBD1. The CDR3 extends over 13 amino acids. Germline V gene lookup returns CDR1 MNHNS and CDR2 SASEGT. After removal of 7 bases from V and 13 bases from J, the junction contained 14 bases not matched to a gene. CDR3 residues: CASTPGTGRMGTF. The CDR3 DNA follows: TGTGCCAGCACCCCCGGGACAGGCCGCATGGGCACCTTC.

This clonotype was detected many times. This chain's CDR3 is CSVSTGDGYTF. CDR3 sequence (DNA): TGCAGCGTATCGACAGGCGATGGCTACACCTTC. The chain has TRBV29-1 and TRBJ1-2, with a tentative D call TRBD1 (6 bases). Trimming took 6 bases from V and 6 from J, leaving 11 bases between them. The CDR3 covers 11 residues. Germline CDR1 reads SQVTM; CDR2 reads ANQGSEA.

A few counts support this clonotype. This chain joins TRBV9 and TRBJ2-3; D might be TRBD1 (6 bases). Trimming left V 2 bases short and J 1 base short, with 8 bases between. The length of the CDR3 is 14 residues. Germline values: CDR1 SGDLS, CDR2 YYNGEE. CDR3 loop: CASSVRGGTDTQYF. The CDR3 nucleotides read TGTGCCAGCAGCGTCAGGGGAGGCACAGATACGCAGTATTTT.

This rearrangement joins TRBV2 to TRBJ2-5; D gene uncertain. Germline V gives CDR1 SNHLY, CDR2 FYNNEI. V shed 5 bases and J shed 2 bases, with 15 bases lying between them. There are 15 residues in the CDR3. The CDR3 nucleotides are TGTGCCAGCAGTCTCGACCGTGGTAGACAAGAGACCCAGTACTTC. Translating gives CASSLDRGRQETQYF.

The sample holds a few counts of this clonotype. The rearrangement joins TRBV7-2 to TRBJ2-3, with 9 nucleotides matching TRBD2. The CDR3 runs 19 residues. V dropped 2 bases and J dropped 1; count of bases not matched to a gene: 13. The germline gives CDR1 SGHTA, CDR2 FQGNSA. DNA for the CDR3: TGTGCCAGCAGCTTATGCAGAGCTCATAGCGGGGGCTGCACAGATACGCAGTATTTT. This translates into CASSLCRAHSGGCTDTQYF.

There are many counts of this clonotype. V usage is TRBV20-1 and J usage is TRBJ1-6; 10 bases match TRBD1. The germline V gene encodes CDR1 DFQATT and CDR2 SNEGSKA (reference sequence). CDR3 size: 13 residues. After removal of 6 bases from V and 6 bases from J, the junction contained 2 bases not matched to a gene. The CDR3 reads CSARTGGNSPLHF. In DNA, the CDR3 is TGCAGTGCCCGGACAGGGGGTAATTCACCCCTCCACTTT.

This chain uses TRBV7-9 with TRBJ1-2; D possibly corresponds to TRBD1 (6 bases). Trimming removed 6 bases at V and 3 bases at J, with 8 bases between. This CDR3 comprises 12 residues. The V gene's germline CDR1 is SEHNR and CDR2 FQNEAQ (reference sequence). The CDR3 here is CASRRTDYGYTF. For the CDR3, the DNA is TGTGCCAGCAGACGGACAGACTATGGCTACACCTTC. Full variable domain (missing parts from reference TRBV7-9 and TRBJ1-2): DTGVSQNPRHKITKRGQNVTFRCDPISEHNRLYWYRQTLGQGPEFLTYFQNEAQLEKSRLLSDRFSAERPKGSFSTLEIQRTEQGDSAMYLCASRRTDYGYTFGSGTRLTVV.

Only a few counts were recorded for this clonotype. The chain joins TRBV9 to TRBJ1-1; D not certain. V lost 0 bases and J 12 bases, leaving 12 bases between the germline ends. The germline V gene encodes CDR1 SGDLS and CDR2 YYNGEE. CDR3 length: 12 amino acids. This CDR3 reads CASSVDVGEPFF. For the CDR3, the DNA is TGTGCCAGCAGCGTAGACGTGGGCGAACCTTTCTTT.

This clonotype was seen repeatedly, ten times or more. The rearrangement uses TRBV11-2 and TRBJ2-1; TRBD2 aligns across 11 bases. This CDR3 region has 16 residues. V lost 3 bases and J lost 4; bases outside the gene matches: 5. The germline gives CDR1 SGHAT, CDR2 FQNNGV. The CDR3 DNA follows: TGTGCCAGCAGCTTCCGGACTAGCGGGCCATACAATGAGCAGTTCTTC. Protein product: CASSFRTSGPYNEQFF.

The chain carries TRBV18 and TRBJ1-6; TRBD1 matches at 8 bases. The germline V gene has CDR1 KGHSH and CDR2 LQKENI. V was clipped by 3 bases and J by 7 bases; unmatched bases: 2. The CDR3 extends over 14 amino acids. The CDR3 sequence: CASSPQGANSPLHF. DNA for the CDR3: TGTGCCAGCTCACCCCAGGGGGCGAATTCACCCCTCCACTTT.

The chain carries TRBV6-6 and TRBJ1-5; D is unresolved. CDR1 and CDR2 from the germline V gene are MNHNY and SVGAGI (reference sequence). Trimming took off 0 bases at V and 7 bases at J, with 19 bases between the two ends. The CDR3 extends over 17 amino acids. The CDR3 region is CASSYSAGGRLGQPQHF. The CDR3 DNA reads TGTGCCAGCAGTTACTCCGCCGGAGGCAGGTTGGGCCAGCCCCAGCATTTT.